These T cell receptor beta chains were read from a single sample in a study of T cell responses to AZD1222 COVID-19 vaccine. TCRdb's table, derived via immunoSEQ multiplex PCR, lists solely in-frame clones and lacks some. The table has 150,000 to 200,000 clones, more than 75% seen once. The source was peripheral blood, collected 28 days after the second AZD1222 dose. All receptors come from an adult who received the AZD1222 COVID-19 vaccine. Each CDR3 is given with its conserved first and last residue. Some rows have no size entry. The others give once, few or many, or a class for an expanded clone.

size: .
J: TRBJ2-1
V: TRBV24-1
CDR3: CATRSYNEQFF

size: once
J: TRBJ2-1
V: TRBV11-1
CDR3: CATHSGRANEQFF

size: .
J: TRBJ2-5
V: TRBV11-3
CDR3: CASVYDRGRLETQYF

size: .
J: TRBJ2-3
V: TRBV7-3
CDR3: CASSPTQGSNTQYF

size: .
J: TRBJ2-2
V: TRBV5-1
CDR3: CASSLQPGYTGELFF

size: .
J: TRBJ2-2
V: TRBV6-5
CDR3: CASTRESGELFF

size: .
J: TRBJ2-1
V: TRBV24-1
CDR3: CATRKGLAGGGEQFF

size: once
J: TRBJ2-3
V: TRBV5-4
CDR3: CASSLAGRGTDTQYF

size: .
J: TRBJ2-7
V: TRBV4-2
CDR3: CASSQEVGQGVSYEQYF

size: .
J: TRBJ2-7
V: TRBV28
CDR3: CASSLDGPTYEQYF

size: once
J: TRBJ1-3
V: TRBV4-1
CDR3: CASSQQTGAAGNTIYF

size: few
J: TRBJ2-1
V: TRBV7-2
CDR3: CASSFTSGRVGYNEQFF

size: .
J: TRBJ2-5
V: TRBV19
CDR3: CASSRWDRASETQYF

size: .
J: TRBJ2-1
V: TRBV30
CDR3: CAWNKKGYNEQFF

size: .
J: TRBJ2-1
V: TRBV7-3
CDR3: CASSPRVVVTYNEQFF

size: .
J: TRBJ1-2
V: TRBV30
CDR3: CAWAGQGEGYTF

size: .
J: TRBJ2-7
V: TRBV14
CDR3: CASSPDSLEQYF

size: .
J: TRBJ2-5
V: TRBV14
CDR3: CASSQSLGQGTETQYF

size: .
J: TRBJ1-1
V: TRBV12-3/TRBV12-4
CDR3: CASTFESEAFF

size: .
J: TRBJ2-5
V: TRBV9
CDR3: CASSPGDGRETQYF

size: .
J: TRBJ1-3
V: TRBV11-2
CDR3: CASSRLTAGNTIYF

size: .
J: TRBJ2-5
V: TRBV5-1
CDR3: CASSLGVEETQYF

size: .
J: TRBJ2-5
V: TRBV2
CDR3: CASSGRLDQETQYF

size: .
J: TRBJ1-1
V: TRBV5-1
CDR3: CASSFTKIGVGNTEAFF

size: .
J: TRBJ1-2
V: TRBV28
CDR3: CASSPISGSDGYTF

size: .
J: TRBJ2-3
V: TRBV7-2
CDR3: CASSLPLTGGAPDTQYF

size: .
J: TRBJ2-5
V: TRBV5-1
CDR3: CASSLGPTGGQETQYF

size: .
J: TRBJ2-2
V: TRBV3-1/TRBV3-2
CDR3: CASAPAPAGGGTGELFF

size: .
J: TRBJ2-7
V: TRBV19
CDR3: CASSMRKAPSSYEQYF

size: .
J: TRBJ1-5
V: TRBV15
CDR3: CATSRGGAGRLSNQPQHF

size: once
J: TRBJ1-2
V: TRBV5-6
CDR3: CASGLTHGYTF

size: once
J: TRBJ1-2
V: TRBV7-2
CDR3: CASSSGTAGGYTF

size: .
J: TRBJ1-5
V: TRBV19
CDR3: CASSITQGSQHF

size: .
J: TRBJ2-5
V: TRBV14
CDR3: CASSPRTTRETQYF

size: .
J: TRBJ2-7
V: TRBV5-1
CDR3: CASSLTGGIYEQYF

size: .
J: TRBJ1-1
V: TRBV27
CDR3: CASSFVRPVGTEAFF

size: .
J: TRBJ2-5
V: TRBV9
CDR3: CASSGAGQGGETQYF

size: .
J: TRBJ1-2
V: TRBV30
CDR3: CAWFLGRGSDGYTF

size: .
J: TRBJ2-2
V: TRBV6-5
CDR3: CASSYSGPGELFF

size: .
J: TRBJ2-1
V: TRBV7-3
CDR3: CASSLYSGSGSYNEQFF

size: .
J: TRBJ1-1
V: TRBV19
CDR3: CASNTPLGQGFAFF

size: .
J: TRBJ2-1
V: TRBV10-3
CDR3: CAISDQTRHNEQFF

size: .
J: TRBJ1-1
V: TRBV11-2
CDR3: CASSARRELAFF

size: .
J: TRBJ1-5
V: TRBV4-3
CDR3: CASSQDQGRDQPQHF

size: .
J: TRBJ2-7
V: TRBV11-2
CDR3: CASSFSSYEQYF

size: .
J: TRBJ1-2
V: TRBV28
CDR3: CASSSQEAWGYTF

size: .
J: TRBJ1-2
V: TRBV6-2/TRBV6-3
CDR3: CASSPSGQGANYGYTF

size: .
J: TRBJ2-2
V: TRBV9
CDR3: CASSVAGGLTGELFF

size: .
J: TRBJ2-5
V: TRBV24-1
CDR3: CATSDSLAGGGETQYF

size: .
J: TRBJ2-7
V: TRBV30
CDR3: CAWRGTLAGEYEQYF

size: .
J: TRBJ2-2
V: TRBV5-6
CDR3: CASSLEAEYTGELFF